This T cell receptor (beta chain) was identified during a study of blood T cell repertoires in COVID-19. This clone was seen only once. J gave up 5 bases and V 1 base, and 6 bases lay outside the gene matches. The CDR3 totals 15 residues. Germline CDR1 MGHRA, CDR2 YSYEKL. Clones were read by immunoSEQ multiplex PCR, and TCRdb kept only the in-frame ones, dropping some. The sample shows 46,000 or so clones, more than 75% of them seen only once. What was sequenced was peripheral blood. The TCR comes from a man between 65 and 79 years old with active COVID-19. The chain employs TRBV4-1 and TRBJ1-1; 8 bases map to TRBD1. For the CDR3, the DNA is TGCGCCAGCAGCCAAGGGTTAACAGGGGGGACTGAAGCTTTCTTT. It yields the protein CASSQGLTGGTEAFF.